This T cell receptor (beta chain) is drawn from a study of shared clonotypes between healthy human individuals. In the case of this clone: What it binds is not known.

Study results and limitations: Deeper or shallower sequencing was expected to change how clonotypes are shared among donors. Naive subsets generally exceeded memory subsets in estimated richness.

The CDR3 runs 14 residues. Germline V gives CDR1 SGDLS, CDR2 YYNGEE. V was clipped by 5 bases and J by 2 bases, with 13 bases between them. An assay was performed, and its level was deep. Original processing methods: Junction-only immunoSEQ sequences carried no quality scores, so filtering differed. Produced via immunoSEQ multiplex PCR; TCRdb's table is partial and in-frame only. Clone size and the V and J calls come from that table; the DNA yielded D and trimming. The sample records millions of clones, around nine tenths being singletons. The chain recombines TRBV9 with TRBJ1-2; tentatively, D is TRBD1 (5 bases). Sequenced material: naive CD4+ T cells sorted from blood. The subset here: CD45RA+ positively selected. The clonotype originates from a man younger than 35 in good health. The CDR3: CASRGQAVNYGYTF. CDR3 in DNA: TGTGCCAGCAGAGGACAAGCCGTAAACTATGGCTACACCTTC. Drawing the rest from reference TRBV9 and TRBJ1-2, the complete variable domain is DSGVTQTPKHLITATGQRVTLRCSPRSGDLSVYWYQQSLDQGLQFLIQYYNGEERAKGNILERFSAQQFPDLHSELNLSSLELGDSALYFCASRGQAVNYGYTFGSGTRLTVV.